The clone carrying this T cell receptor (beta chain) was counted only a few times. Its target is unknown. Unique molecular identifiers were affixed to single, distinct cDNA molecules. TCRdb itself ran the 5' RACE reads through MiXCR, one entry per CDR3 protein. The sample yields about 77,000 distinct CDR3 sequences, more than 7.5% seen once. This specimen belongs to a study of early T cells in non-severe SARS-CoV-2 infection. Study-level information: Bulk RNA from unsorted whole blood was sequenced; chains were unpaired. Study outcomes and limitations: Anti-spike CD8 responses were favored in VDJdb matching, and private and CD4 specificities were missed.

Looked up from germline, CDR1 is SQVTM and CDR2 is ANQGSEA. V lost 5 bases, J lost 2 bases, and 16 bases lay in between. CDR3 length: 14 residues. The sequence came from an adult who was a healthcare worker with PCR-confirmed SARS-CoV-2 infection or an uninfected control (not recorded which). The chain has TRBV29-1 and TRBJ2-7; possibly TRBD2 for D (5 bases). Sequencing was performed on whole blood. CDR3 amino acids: CSVQFGNGPYEQYF. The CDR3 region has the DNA TGCAGCGTTCAATTCGGGAATGGACCCTACGAGCAGTACTTC.